The 4 T cell receptor beta chains below come from one sample, sequenced in a study of cytomegalovirus exposure and HLA in healthy donors. It was with 60 Vbeta and 13 Jbeta primers that the PCR ran. Assay: immunoSEQ multiplex PCR; the TCRdb copy retains only in-frame clones and omits some. The sample consists of 95,000 to 150,000 clones, 80% of them appearing once. Sequencing used PBMCs. The receptors stem from a female donor in good health and CMV-seropositive.

The V gene is TRBV6-6, the J gene TRBJ2-1; possible D gene TRBD1, 5 bases. The CDR3 contains 14 residues. Germline V gene data show CDR1 as MNHNY and CDR2 as SVGAGI (reference sequence). V lost 8 bases and J lost 4, with 15 bases in between. CDR3 amino acids: CASQGAGPYNEQFF. The CDR3 bases are TGTGCCAGCCAAGGGGCAGGGCCATACAATGAGCAGTTCTTC.

The genes are TRBV7-9 and TRBJ2-2; no clear D gene. This CDR3 spans 14 amino acids. Trimming stripped 1 base from V and 4 bases from J, with 7 bases between. The germline CDR1 and CDR2 sequences are SEHNR and FQNEAQ (reference sequence). The CDR3 bases are TGTGCCAGCAGCTTAGGACAAACCACCGGGGAGCTGTTTTTT. It yields the protein CASSLGQTTGELFF.

This clone has a single count. The chain recombines TRBV7-3 with TRBJ1-5, with TRBD1 as a possible D gene (6 bases). Trimming removed 6 bases from V and 0 bases from J, with 15 bases in between. From germline, CDR1 is SGHTA and CDR2 FQGTGA. This CDR3 comprises 16 residues. The CDR3 loop reads CASRRGQFDSNQPQHF. The DNA for the CDR3 is TGTGCCAGCAGACGCGGACAGTTCGATAGCAATCAGCCCCAGCATTTT. Together with reference TRBV7-3 and TRBJ1-5, the CDR3 gives the full variable domain: GAGVSQTPSNKVTEKGKYVELRCDPISGHTALYWYRQSLGQGPEFLIYFQGTGAADDSGLPNDRFFAVRPEGSVSTLKIQRTERGDSAVYLCASRRGQFDSNQPQHFGDGTRLSIL.

The gene calls are TRBV6-5 and TRBJ2-2; D possibly corresponds to TRBD1 (6 bases). V lost 7 bases to trimming and J lost 4 bases, with 13 bases between them. This CDR3 spans 14 amino acids. Germline CDR1 reads MNHEY; CDR2 reads SVGAGI. CDR3 DNA sequence: TGTGCCAGCACTATTACAGGGATCACCGGGGAGCTGTTTTTT. Translated, it gives CASTITGITGELFF.